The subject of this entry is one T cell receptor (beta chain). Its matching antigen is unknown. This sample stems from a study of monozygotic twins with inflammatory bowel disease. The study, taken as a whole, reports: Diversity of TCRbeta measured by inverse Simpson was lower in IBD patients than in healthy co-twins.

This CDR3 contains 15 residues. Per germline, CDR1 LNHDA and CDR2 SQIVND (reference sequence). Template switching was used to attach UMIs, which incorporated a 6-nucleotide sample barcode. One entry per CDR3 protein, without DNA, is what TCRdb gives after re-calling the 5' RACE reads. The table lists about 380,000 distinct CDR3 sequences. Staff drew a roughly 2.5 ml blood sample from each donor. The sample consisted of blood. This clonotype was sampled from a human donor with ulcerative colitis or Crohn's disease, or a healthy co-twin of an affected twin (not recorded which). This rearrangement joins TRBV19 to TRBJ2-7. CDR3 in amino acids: CASSIVLLSTYEQYF.